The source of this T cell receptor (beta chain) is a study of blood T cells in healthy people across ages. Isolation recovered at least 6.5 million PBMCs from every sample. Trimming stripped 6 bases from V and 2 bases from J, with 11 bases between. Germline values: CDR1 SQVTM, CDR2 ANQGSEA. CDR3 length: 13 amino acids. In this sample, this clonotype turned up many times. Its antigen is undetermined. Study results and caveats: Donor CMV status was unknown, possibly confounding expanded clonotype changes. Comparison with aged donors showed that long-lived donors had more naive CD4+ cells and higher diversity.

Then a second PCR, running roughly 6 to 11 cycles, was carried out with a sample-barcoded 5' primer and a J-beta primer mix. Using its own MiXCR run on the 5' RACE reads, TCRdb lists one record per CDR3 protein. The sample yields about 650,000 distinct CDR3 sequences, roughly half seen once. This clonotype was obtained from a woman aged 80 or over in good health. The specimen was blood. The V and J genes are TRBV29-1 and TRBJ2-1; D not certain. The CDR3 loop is CSVQPITYNEQFF. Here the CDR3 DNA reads TGCAGCGTACAACCCATCACCTACAATGAGCAGTTCTTC.